The 31 T cell receptor beta chains listed next were all sequenced from one sample in a study of CD8+ T cells in alopecia areata. Isolated RNA was reverse transcribed into cDNA used as the sequencing template. Sequencing used immunoSEQ multiplex PCR; TCRdb keeps in-frame clones, though not all of them. The sample shows around 250,000 clones, under 70% of them seen only once. The source was CD4+ T cells sorted from blood, collected at week 0. The receptor set was obtained from a human donor with alopecia areata.

The chain links TRBV7-9 to TRBJ1-4; no clear D gene. V gave up 1 base and J gave up 5 bases, with 11 bases separating them. Germline V gene lookup returns CDR1 SEHNR and CDR2 FQNEAQ (reference sequence). This CDR3 is built from 15 residues. CDR3 in DNA: TGTGCCAGCAGCTTAGAGCAGGCGAGGAATGAAAAACTGTTTTTT. It yields the protein CASSLEQARNEKLFF.

The gene calls are TRBV30 and TRBJ2-7; possibly TRBD2 for D (5 bases). The CDR3 has 17 residues. Germline V gives CDR1 GTSNPN, CDR2 SVGIG (reference sequence). Trimming pared 3 bases from V and 0 bases from J, leaving 21 bases between. CDR3 in amino acids: CAWSPPRQAGSSYEQYF. The CDR3 bases are TGTGCCTGGAGCCCACCGCGGCAGGCGGGCAGCTCCTACGAGCAGTACTTC.

The chain employs TRBV30 and TRBJ1-2; TRBD1 matches 10 bases. The CDR3 loop spans 15 amino acids. Germline CDR1 is GTSNPN and CDR2 is SVGIG (reference sequence). V was pared by 2 bases and J by 2 bases, with 5 bases of the junction left unmatched. The CDR3 coding sequence is TGTGCCTGGAGTACCGGGGGACAGGGGAACTATGGCTACACCTTC. It codes for CAWSTGGQGNYGYTF.

The chain links TRBV2 to TRBJ1-5; the match to TRBD1 covers 7 bases. The CDR3 length is 15 residues. V trimming: 6 bases; J trimming: 2 bases; junction bases outside the gene matches: 7. The germline CDR1 and CDR2 sequences are SNHLY and FYNNEI. This CDR3 is CASSPTGFRNQPQHF. The CDR3 bases are TGTGCCAGCAGCCCGACAGGGTTCCGCAATCAGCCCCAGCATTTT.

The chain recombines TRBV6-1 with TRBJ1-1, with D possibly TRBD1 on 5 matching bases. The CDR3 covers 13 residues. V was shortened by 6 bases and J by 0 bases, with 8 bases between the two germline ends. Germline CDR1 MNHNS, CDR2 SASEGT. The CDR3 bases are TGTGCCAGCAGGGACACTTTGAACACTGAAGCTTTCTTT. Translating it yields CASRDTLNTEAFF.

This chain links TRBV29-1 with TRBJ1-2; a weak D match, TRBD1 (6 bases). The CDR3 extends over 12 amino acids. Trimming removed 4 bases at V and 8 bases at J, with 14 bases between. Germline loops: CDR1 SQVTM, CDR2 ANQGSEA. This CDR3 reads CSVGTELSGYTF. In DNA, the CDR3 is TGCAGCGTTGGGACAGAACTATCCGGCTACACCTTC.

This rearrangement joins TRBV10-3 to TRBJ2-1, with D perhaps matching TRBD2 (6 bases). Trimming took off 8 bases at V and 0 bases at J, with 14 bases between the two ends. The germline V gene encodes CDR1 ENHRY and CDR2 SYGVKD. The CDR3 totals 15 residues. This CDR3 reads CAIGRDFNSYNEQFF. In DNA, the CDR3 is TGTGCCATCGGCCGGGACTTCAACTCCTACAATGAGCAGTTCTTC.

V usage is TRBV27 and J usage is TRBJ1-2; D not certain. Trimming pared 3 bases from V and 6 bases from J, leaving 11 bases between. This CDR3 region has 13 residues. The germline V gene encodes CDR1 MNHEY and CDR2 SMNVEV (reference sequence). The CDR3 sequence is CASSFRGGHGYTF. The CDR3 DNA reads as TGTGCCAGCAGTTTTCGAGGAGGCCATGGCTACACCTTC.

This clone was counted a few times. The gene calls are TRBV5-1 and TRBJ2-2; 9 bases fit TRBD1. CDR1 SGHRS and CDR2 YFSETQ come from the germline V gene. Losses at the gene ends were 0 bases for V and 4 bases for J; bases not matched to a gene: 7. The CDR3 covers 17 residues. The CDR3 here is CASSLAGTGSGTGELFF. In DNA form, the CDR3 reads TGCGCCAGCAGCTTGGCCGGGACAGGGTCTGGCACCGGGGAGCTGTTTTTT. The full variable domain, rest sourced from reference TRBV5-1 and TRBJ2-2, is KAGVTQTPRYLIKTRGQQVTLSCSPISGHRSVSWYQQTPGQGLQFLFEYFSETQRNKGNFPGRFSGRQFSNSRSEMNVSTLELGDSALYLCASSLAGTGSGTGELFFGEGSRLTVL.

This chain joins TRBV30 and TRBJ2-7, with no clear D. The germline CDR1 and CDR2 sequences are GTSNPN and SVGIG (reference sequence). With 2 bases removed from V and 6 bases from J, the gap between germline ends came to 20 bases. There are 15 residues in the CDR3. CDR3 sequence: CAWSPTVLGSREQYF. Written as DNA, the CDR3 is TGTGCCTGGAGTCCAACCGTACTGGGGTCCCGCGAGCAGTACTTC. The whole variable domain, filled in from reference TRBV30 and TRBJ2-7, reads SQTIHQWPATLVQPVGSPLSLECTVEGTSNPNLYWYRQAAGRGLQLLFYSVGIGQISSEVPQNLSASRPQDRQFILSSKKLLLSDSGFYLCAWSPTVLGSREQYFGPGTRLTVT.

The chain has TRBV30 and TRBJ2-1; D possibly corresponds to TRBD1 (6 bases). Germline V gives CDR1 GTSNPN, CDR2 SVGIG (reference sequence). The ends were cut back, 1 base at V and 3 bases at J, with 10 bases in the middle. This CDR3 has 14 residues. Here the CDR3 reads CAWSGHRDYNEQFF. In nucleotides, the CDR3 is TGTGCCTGGAGTGGGCACAGGGACTACAATGAGCAGTTCTTC.

The chain has TRBV5-1 and TRBJ1-2; D unclear. The CDR3 covers 12 residues. The V gene lost 1 base and the J gene lost 5 bases, with 6 bases spanning the gap. Germline assignment: CDR1 SGHRS and CDR2 YFSETQ. CDR3 coding DNA: TGCGCCAGCAGCTTGTTCCGGTATGGCTACACCTTC. Encoded protein: CASSLFRYGYTF.

The chain combines TRBV30 with TRBJ1-2; 8 nucleotides line up with TRBD1. Trimming took 0 bases from V and 8 from J; bases not matched to a gene: 5. Germline CDR1 and CDR2: GTSNPN and SVGIG (reference sequence). CDR3 length equals 13 residues. Written as DNA, the CDR3 is TGTGCCTGGAGTGTCACAGGGGGTCGAGGCTACACCTTC. Residues: CAWSVTGGRGYTF.

There are a few counts of this clone. The V and J genes are TRBV30 and TRBJ1-5, with D uncertain. Germline assignment: CDR1 GTSNPN and CDR2 SVGIG (reference sequence). This CDR3 has 12 residues. Trimming shortened V by 5 bases and J by 1 base, and 6 bases separated the two germline ends. Here the CDR3 reads CAWGRSNQPQHF. The CDR3, as DNA: TGTGCCTGGGGACGGAGCAATCAGCCCCAGCATTTT.

The V and J genes are TRBV5-6 and TRBJ1-1; D not resolved. Germline-derived CDR1 and CDR2 are SGHDT and YYEEEE. The V end was cut by 1 base, the J end by 2 bases, with 6 bases between. The CDR3 covers 13 residues. CDR3 sequence reads: CASSLYYNTEAFF. The CDR3 coding sequence is TGTGCCAGCAGCTTGTATTACAACACTGAAGCTTTCTTT.

The chain employs TRBV18 and TRBJ1-2, with D possibly TRBD1 on 6 matching bases. The CDR3 is 13 residues long. CDR1 KGHSH and CDR2 LQKENI come from the germline V gene. The ends were cut back, 1 base at V and 4 bases at J, with 7 bases in the middle. The CDR3 reads CASSPLDSYGYTF. The CDR3 DNA sequence: TGTGCCAGCTCACCACTGGACAGCTATGGCTACACCTTC.

This chain connects TRBV11-2 to TRBJ1-6, with D uncertain. CDR3 size: 14 residues. Looked up from germline, CDR1 is SGHAT and CDR2 is FQNNGV. The ends were cut back, 2 bases at V and 4 bases at J, with 6 bases in the middle. Here the CDR3 reads CASSLPGYNSPLHF. The CDR3 region has the DNA TGTGCCAGCAGCTTACCGGGGTATAATTCACCCCTCCACTTT.

The chain has TRBV5-1 and TRBJ1-6; D uncertain. The CDR3 is 12 residues long. Germline V gives CDR1 SGHRS, CDR2 YFSETQ. V dropped 2 bases and J dropped 7 bases, with 4 bases sitting between them. The CDR3 nucleotides are TGCGCCAGCAGCTTCGGGAATTCACCCCTCCACTTT. It translates to CASSFGNSPLHF.

The chain employs TRBV4-2 and TRBJ2-3; 7 bases line up with TRBD2. The germline V gene encodes CDR1 LGHNA and CDR2 YNFKEQ. V lost 0 bases, J lost 1 base, and 7 bases stayed unmatched. This CDR3 is built from 17 residues. The CDR3 coding sequence is TGTGCCAGCAGCCAAGATGGAACGGGGGGTCGCACAGATACGCAGTATTTT. It yields the protein CASSQDGTGGRTDTQYF.

J is TRBJ1-4 and V is TRBV30, with D possibly being TRBD1 (5 bases). Germline V gene data show CDR1 as GTSNPN and CDR2 as SVGIG (reference sequence). This CDR3 has 13 amino acids. V was shortened by 4 bases and J by 0 bases, with 6 bases between the two germline ends. CDR3 sequence reads: CAWTGATNEKLFF. DNA for the CDR3: TGTGCCTGGACGGGGGCAACTAATGAAAAACTGTTTTTT.

The chain uses TRBV30 and TRBJ1-6, with 7 bases matching TRBD1. The CDR3 has 16 amino acids. V lost 0 bases to trimming and J lost 7 bases; unmatched junction nucleotides: 9. Germline V lookup: CDR1 GTSNPN, CDR2 SVGIG (reference sequence). The CDR3 sequence is CAWSVPPGTANSPLHF. The CDR3 DNA reads TGTGCCTGGAGTGTCCCCCCCGGGACAGCCAATTCACCCCTCCACTTT.

This sequence joins TRBV5-1 and TRBJ2-5, with unresolved D. Trimming left V 4 bases short and J 5 bases short, with 9 bases between. This CDR3 is 12 amino acids long. Germline V CDR1 and CDR2: SGHRS, YFSETQ. CDR3 amino acids: CASSAPTETQYF. The CDR3 DNA follows: TGCGCCAGCAGCGCCCCCACCGAGACCCAGTACTTC.

This clone was detected only once. The CDR3 here is CASSYGVVPNEKLFF. Written as DNA, the CDR3 is TGTGCCAGCAGTTACGGAGTCGTCCCTAATGAAAAACTGTTTTTT. The gene calls are TRBV6-6 and TRBJ1-4, with no clear D. Trimming stripped 2 bases from V and 3 bases from J, with 10 bases between. Looked up from germline, CDR1 is MNHNY and CDR2 is SVGAGI (reference sequence). This CDR3 is built from 15 residues.

This clone showed up just a few times. The chain joins TRBV4-1 to TRBJ1-2; 8 bases match TRBD1. The V and J ends lost 6 bases and 2 bases, in that order; junction bases with no gene match: 11. The length of the CDR3 is 16 residues. Per germline, CDR1 MGHRA and CDR2 YSYEKL. CDR3 in DNA: TGCGCCAGCAGTCTTACCGGGACAGGTGTAAACTATGGCTACACCTTC. Translating it yields CASSLTGTGVNYGYTF.

The chain joins TRBV9 to TRBJ2-7; D might be TRBD1 (8 bases). Trimming took 0 bases from V and 2 from J, leaving 18 bases between them. This CDR3 has 17 residues. The germline gives CDR1 SGDLS, CDR2 YYNGEE. CDR3 region: CASSVGGGDRFPYEQYF. For the CDR3, the DNA is TGTGCCAGCAGCGTAGGAGGGGGGGACAGGTTTCCCTACGAGCAGTACTTC.

The chain couples TRBV9 to TRBJ1-1; possibly TRBD1 for D (5 bases). The CDR3 extends over 14 amino acids. Germline V gives CDR1 SGDLS, CDR2 YYNGEE. The germline V and J ends were trimmed by 2 bases and 0 bases, with 8 bases remaining between them. In DNA form, the CDR3 reads TGTGCCAGCAGCGTCGACAGCTTGAACACTGAAGCTTTCTTT. Translating it yields CASSVDSLNTEAFF.

This chain links TRBV25-1 with TRBJ2-7, with TRBD1 as a possible D gene (6 bases). This CDR3 region has 15 residues. The ends were cut back, 5 bases at V and 2 bases at J, with 16 bases in the middle. Per the germline V gene, CDR1 is MGHDK and CDR2 is SYGVNS. This chain's CDR3 is CASSPQRGSPYEQYF. CDR3 DNA: TGTGCCAGCAGTCCCCAGAGGGGGTCCCCCTACGAGCAGTACTTC.

This clone has only a few counts. The chain employs TRBV29-1 and TRBJ1-5; TRBD1 matches 8 bases. Trimming took 5 bases from V and 7 from J; bases not matched to a gene: 10. Looked up from germline, CDR1 is SQVTM and CDR2 is ANQGSEA. The CDR3 consists of 14 residues. In DNA, the CDR3 is TGCAGCGTTCGGGGACAGGAGGTTAGGCAGCCCCAGCATTTT. Residues: CSVRGQEVRQPQHF.

This sequence joins TRBV29-1 and TRBJ2-5; 7 bases line up with TRBD1. The CDR3 length is 13 residues. Per the germline V gene, CDR1 is SQVTM and CDR2 is ANQGSEA. The V gene end was trimmed by 5 bases and the J gene end by 5 bases; junction bases not matched to a gene: 8. This CDR3 is CSVSKEQGETQYF. The CDR3 DNA reads TGCAGCGTTTCCAAGGAACAGGGGGAGACCCAGTACTTC. The variable domain in full, completed from reference TRBV29-1 and TRBJ2-5, reads SAVISQKPSRDICQRGTSLTIQCQVDSQVTMMFWYRQQPGQSLTLIATANQGSEATYESGFVIDKFPISRPNLTFSTLTVSNMSPEDSSIYLCSVSKEQGETQYFGPGTRLLVL.

In this sample, this clone turned up once. The rearrangement uses TRBV27 and TRBJ1-1; D is perhaps TRBD1 (5 bases). Trimming removed 5 bases at V and 5 bases at J, with 12 bases between. Germline CDR1 MNHEY, CDR2 SMNVEV (reference sequence). The CDR3 has 13 residues. The CDR3 here is CASSLTRGTEAFF. CDR3 nucleotide sequence: TGTGCCAGCAGTCTCACAAGGGGAACTGAAGCTTTCTTT.

This clone was recorded a few times. The V gene is TRBV7-8, the J gene TRBJ2-3, with 10 bases lining up with TRBD1. Germline loops: CDR1 SGHVS, CDR2 FQNEAQ. V lost 5 bases to trimming and J lost 2 bases; unmatched junction nucleotides: 10. The CDR3 extends over 17 amino acids. CDR3 nucleotides: TGTGCCAGCAGCCTAAGGGATGGGACAGGGGCCACAGATACGCAGTATTTT. Translated: CASSLRDGTGATDTQYF.